Detailed here is one T cell receptor beta chain. Its target antigen remains unknown. Nothing much larger sits one base from this clone, and base qualities are not available. Libraries came from the immunoSEQ multiplex PCR assay. As stored in TCRdb, this immuneACCESS dataset retains in-frame rearrangements with V and J assigned. A fraction of the clones does not appear; measured against another copy, unresolved V genes explain less than half of the discrepancy, and the remainder lacks a known reason. The sample table lists 150,000 to 200,000 clones, around 87% of them with a count of one. Jointly, the top ten make up 1.3% to 1.5% of the sample. This sample is part of a study of control samples from healthy donors and cancer patients (dated by TCRdb to 2018 to 2020). Relative to germline, V is 5 bases shorter and J is 3 bases shorter, with 15 bases between their ends. The CDR3 runs 15 amino acids, cysteine and phenylalanine included. This entry keeps only the CDR3 DNA: 45 bases, framed from base 1. CDR1 KGHSH and CDR2 LQKENI were looked up in the germline V gene.

The sequence links TRBV18 to TRBJ2-3; there is no confident call for the D gene. The sequence derives from a woman aged 50 to 65 in good health. The sequenced sample consisted of blood. The CDR3 protein sequence reads: CASSSTRTATDTQYF. The sequenced DNA: TGTGCCAGCTCATCAACCAGAACAGCGACAGATACGCAGTATTTT.